The present T cell receptor beta chain was sequenced within a study of cytotoxic CD8 clonotypes in ibrutinib-treated CLL. Overall study results and limits: Sampling times, which were not matched between the groups, differed between sustained-remission patients and progressing patients. At progression, clonality fell back toward baseline after rising at ibrutinib response.

TCRdb's copy holds only in-frame clones and misses some; the assay was immunoSEQ multiplex PCR. The sample carries about 300,000 clones, around 66% recorded once. This clone was detected only once. Its antigen remains unidentified. The CDR3 extends over 12 amino acids. Per germline, CDR1 SGHTA and CDR2 FQGTGA. Deletions cut 7 bases from V and 5 bases from J, with 9 bases between. The clonotype comes from a human donor with chronic lymphocytic leukemia. J is TRBJ2-1 and V is TRBV7-3; D could derive from TRBD1 or TRBD2 (5 bases each). Source: PBMCs, taken after 36 months of ibrutinib treatment. As DNA, the CDR3 is TGTGCCAGCATGGGGGACCACAATGAGCAGTTCTTC. It is translated as CASMGDHNEQFF.